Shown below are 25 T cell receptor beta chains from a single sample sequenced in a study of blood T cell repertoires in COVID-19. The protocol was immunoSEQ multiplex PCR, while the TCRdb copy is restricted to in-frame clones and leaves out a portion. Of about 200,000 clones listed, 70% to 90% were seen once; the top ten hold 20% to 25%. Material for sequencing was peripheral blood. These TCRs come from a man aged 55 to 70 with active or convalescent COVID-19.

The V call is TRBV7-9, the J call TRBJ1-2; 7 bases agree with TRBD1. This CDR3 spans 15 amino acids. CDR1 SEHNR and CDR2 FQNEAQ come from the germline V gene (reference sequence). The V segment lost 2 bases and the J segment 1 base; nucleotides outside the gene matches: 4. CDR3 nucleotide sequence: TGTGCCAGCAGCTTATGGGACAGAGATAACTATGGCTACACCTTC. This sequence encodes CASSLWDRDNYGYTF.

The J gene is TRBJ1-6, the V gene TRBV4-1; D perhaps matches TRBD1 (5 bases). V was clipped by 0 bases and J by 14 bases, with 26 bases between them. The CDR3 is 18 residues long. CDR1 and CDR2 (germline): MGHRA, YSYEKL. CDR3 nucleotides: TGCGCCAGCAGCCAAGATGACACAGGAGCGAACCCCGTTAGGGCCCTCCACTTT. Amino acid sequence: CASSQDDTGANPVRALHF.

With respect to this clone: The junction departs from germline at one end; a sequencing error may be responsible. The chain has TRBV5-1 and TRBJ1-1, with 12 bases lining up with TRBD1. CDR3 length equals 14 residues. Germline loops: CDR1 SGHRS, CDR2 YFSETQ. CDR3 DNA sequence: TGCGCCAGCAGATTGGGACAGGGGGCAACTGAAGCTTTCTTT. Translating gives CASRLGQGATEAFF.

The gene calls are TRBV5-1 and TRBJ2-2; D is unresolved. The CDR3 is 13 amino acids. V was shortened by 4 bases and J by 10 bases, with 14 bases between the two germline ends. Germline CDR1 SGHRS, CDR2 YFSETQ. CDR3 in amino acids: CASSTLTVSELFF. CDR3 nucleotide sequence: TGCGCCAGCAGCACCCTCACAGTATCGGAGCTGTTTTTT.

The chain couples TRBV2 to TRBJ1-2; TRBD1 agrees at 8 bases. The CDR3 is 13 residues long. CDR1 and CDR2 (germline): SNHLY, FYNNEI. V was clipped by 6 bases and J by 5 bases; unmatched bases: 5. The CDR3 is CASSQDREYGYTF. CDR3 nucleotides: TGTGCCAGCAGCCAGGACAGGGAGTATGGCTACACCTTC.

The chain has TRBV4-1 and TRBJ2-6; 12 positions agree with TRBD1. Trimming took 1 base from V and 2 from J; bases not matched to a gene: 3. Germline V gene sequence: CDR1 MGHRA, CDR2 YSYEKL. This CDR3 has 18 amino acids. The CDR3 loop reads CASSQAGTGGAGANVLTF. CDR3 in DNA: TGCGCCAGCAGCCAAGCCGGGACAGGGGGCGCTGGGGCCAACGTCCTGACTTTC.

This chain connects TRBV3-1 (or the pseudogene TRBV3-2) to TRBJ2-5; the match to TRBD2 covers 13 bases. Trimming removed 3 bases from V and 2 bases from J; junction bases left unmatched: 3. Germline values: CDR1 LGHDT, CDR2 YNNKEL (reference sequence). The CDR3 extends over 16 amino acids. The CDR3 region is CASSQGTSGDQETQYF. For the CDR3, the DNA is TGTGCCAGCAGCCAGGGGACTAGCGGGGATCAAGAGACCCAGTACTTC.

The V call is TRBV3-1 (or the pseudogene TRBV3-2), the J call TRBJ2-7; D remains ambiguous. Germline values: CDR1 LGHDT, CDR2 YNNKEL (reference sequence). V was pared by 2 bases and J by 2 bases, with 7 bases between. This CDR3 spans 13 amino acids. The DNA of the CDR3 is TGTGCCAGCAGCCAAACGGTTCCCTACGAGCAGTACTTC. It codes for CASSQTVPYEQYF.

CDR3: CASSLGSGGQETQYF. CDR3 in DNA: TGCGCCAGCAGCTTGGGAAGCGGGGGACAAGAGACCCAGTACTTC. This chain links TRBV5-1 with TRBJ2-5; 8 positions match TRBD2. The ends lost 0 bases at V and 2 bases at J; junction bases unmatched: 3. The CDR3 is 15 residues long. CDR1 and CDR2 (germline): SGHRS, YFSETQ.

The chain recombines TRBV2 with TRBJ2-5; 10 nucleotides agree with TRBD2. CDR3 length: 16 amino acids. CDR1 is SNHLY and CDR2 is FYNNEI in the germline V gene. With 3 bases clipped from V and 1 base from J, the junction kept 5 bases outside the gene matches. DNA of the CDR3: TGTGCCAGCAGTGATAAGATAGCGGGGGGCCAAGAGACCCAGTACTTC. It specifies CASSDKIAGGQETQYF.

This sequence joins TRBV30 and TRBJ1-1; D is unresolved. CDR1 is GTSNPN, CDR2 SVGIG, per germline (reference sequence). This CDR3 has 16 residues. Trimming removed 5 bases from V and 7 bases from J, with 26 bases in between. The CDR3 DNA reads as TGTGCCTGGGGCTCCGGTGGAGCTGCATCCAGAATTGAAGCTTTCTTT. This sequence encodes CAWGSGGAASRIEAFF.

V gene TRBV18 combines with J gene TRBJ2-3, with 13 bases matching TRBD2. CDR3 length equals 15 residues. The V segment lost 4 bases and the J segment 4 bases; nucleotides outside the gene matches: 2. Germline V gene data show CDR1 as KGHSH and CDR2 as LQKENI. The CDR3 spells CASSQGLAGSDTQYF. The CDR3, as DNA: TGTGCCAGCTCACAGGGACTAGCGGGATCAGATACGCAGTATTTT.

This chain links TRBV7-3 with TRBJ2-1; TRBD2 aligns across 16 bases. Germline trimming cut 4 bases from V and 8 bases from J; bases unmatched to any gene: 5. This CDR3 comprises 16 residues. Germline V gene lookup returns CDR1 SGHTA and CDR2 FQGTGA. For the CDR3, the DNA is TGTGCCAGCAGCTCGGGACTAGCGGGGGGGCTGGATGAGCAGTTCTTC. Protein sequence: CASSSGLAGGLDEQFF. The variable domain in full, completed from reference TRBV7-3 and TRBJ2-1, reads GAGVSQTPSNKVTEKGKYVELRCDPISGHTALYWYRQSLGQGPEFLIYFQGTGAADDSGLPNDRFFAVRPEGSVSTLKIQRTERGDSAVYLCASSSGLAGGLDEQFFGPGTRLTVL.

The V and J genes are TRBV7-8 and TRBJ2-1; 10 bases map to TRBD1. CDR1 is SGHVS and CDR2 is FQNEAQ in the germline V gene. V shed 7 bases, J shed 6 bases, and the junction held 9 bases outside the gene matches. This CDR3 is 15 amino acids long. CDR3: CASTIRGTGANEQFF. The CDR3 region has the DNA TGTGCCAGCACCATTCGGGGGACAGGGGCCAATGAGCAGTTCTTC. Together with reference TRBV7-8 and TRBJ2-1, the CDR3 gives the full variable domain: GAGVSQSPRYKVAKRGQDVALRCDPISGHVSLFWYQQALGQGPEFLTYFQNEAQLDKSGLPSDRFFAERPEGSVSTLKIQRTQQEDSAVYLCASTIRGTGANEQFFGPGTRLTVL.

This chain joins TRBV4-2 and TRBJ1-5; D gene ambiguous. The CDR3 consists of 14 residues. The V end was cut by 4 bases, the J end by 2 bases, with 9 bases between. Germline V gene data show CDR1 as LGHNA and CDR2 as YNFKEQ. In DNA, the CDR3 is TGTGCCAGCAGCCTAAAAGTAGGCAATCAGCCCCAGCATTTT. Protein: CASSLKVGNQPQHF.

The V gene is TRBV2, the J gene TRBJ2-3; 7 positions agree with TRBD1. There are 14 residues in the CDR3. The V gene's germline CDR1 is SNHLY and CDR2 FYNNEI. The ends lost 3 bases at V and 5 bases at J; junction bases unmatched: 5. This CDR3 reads CASSDEGAGDTQYF. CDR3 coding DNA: TGTGCCAGCAGTGATGAGGGGGCCGGAGATACGCAGTATTTT.

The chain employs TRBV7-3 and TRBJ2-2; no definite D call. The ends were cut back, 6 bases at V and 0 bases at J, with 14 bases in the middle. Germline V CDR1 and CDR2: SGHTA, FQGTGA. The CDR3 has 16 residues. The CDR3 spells CASSFQAVANTGELFF. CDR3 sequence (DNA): TGTGCCAGCAGTTTCCAAGCCGTGGCGAACACCGGGGAGCTGTTTTTT.

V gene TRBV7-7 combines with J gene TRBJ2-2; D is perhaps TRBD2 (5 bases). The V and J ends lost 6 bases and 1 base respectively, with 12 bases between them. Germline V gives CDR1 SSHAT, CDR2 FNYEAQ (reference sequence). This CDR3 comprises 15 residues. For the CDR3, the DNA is TGTGCCAGCAGTCCAAACCGGGGGAACACCGGGGAGCTGTTTTTT. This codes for CASSPNRGNTGELFF.

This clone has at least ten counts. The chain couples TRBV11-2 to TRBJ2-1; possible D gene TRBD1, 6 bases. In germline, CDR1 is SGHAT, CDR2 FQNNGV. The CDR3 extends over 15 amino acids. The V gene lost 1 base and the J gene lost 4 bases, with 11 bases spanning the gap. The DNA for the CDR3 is TGTGCCAGCAGCTTAGCGGACAGACTGTACAATGAGCAGTTCTTC. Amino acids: CASSLADRLYNEQFF.

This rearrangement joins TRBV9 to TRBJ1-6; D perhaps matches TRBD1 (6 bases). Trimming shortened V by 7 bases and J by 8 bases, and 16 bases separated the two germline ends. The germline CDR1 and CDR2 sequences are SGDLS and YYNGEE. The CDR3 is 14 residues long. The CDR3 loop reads CASGPGTQYSPLHF. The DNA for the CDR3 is TGTGCCAGCGGCCCGGGGACACAATATTCACCCCTCCACTTT.

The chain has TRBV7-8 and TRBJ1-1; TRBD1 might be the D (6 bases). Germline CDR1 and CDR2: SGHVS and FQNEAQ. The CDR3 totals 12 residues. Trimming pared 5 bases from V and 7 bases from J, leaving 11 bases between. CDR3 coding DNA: TGTGCCAGCAGCCTAAACAGGGTTGAAGCTTTCTTT. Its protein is CASSLNRVEAFF.

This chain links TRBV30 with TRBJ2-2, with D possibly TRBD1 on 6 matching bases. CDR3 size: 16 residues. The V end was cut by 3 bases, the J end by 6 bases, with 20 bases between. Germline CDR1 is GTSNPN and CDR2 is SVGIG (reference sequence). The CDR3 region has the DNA TGTGCCTGGAGAGTAGTGAAGGACAGAGGGTCCGGGGAGCTGTTTTTT. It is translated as CAWRVVKDRGSGELFF. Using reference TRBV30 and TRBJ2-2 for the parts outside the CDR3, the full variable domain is SQTIHQWPATLVQPVGSPLSLECTVEGTSNPNLYWYRQAAGRGLQLLFYSVGIGQISSEVPQNLSASRPQDRQFILSSKKLLLSDSGFYLCAWRVVKDRGSGELFFGEGSRLTVL.

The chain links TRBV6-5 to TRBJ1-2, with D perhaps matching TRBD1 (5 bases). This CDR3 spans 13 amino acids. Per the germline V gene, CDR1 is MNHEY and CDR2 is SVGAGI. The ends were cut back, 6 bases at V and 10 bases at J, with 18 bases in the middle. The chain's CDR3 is CASSGPGGVAYTF. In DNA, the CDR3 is TGTGCCAGCAGCGGCCCGGGAGGGGTGGCCTACACCTTC.

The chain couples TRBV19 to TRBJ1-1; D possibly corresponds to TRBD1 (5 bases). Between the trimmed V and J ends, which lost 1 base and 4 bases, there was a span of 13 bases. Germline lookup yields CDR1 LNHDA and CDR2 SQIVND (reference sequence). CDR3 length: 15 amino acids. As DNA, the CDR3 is TGTGCCAGTAGTATAGGGTGGGGCGGCGGCACTGAAGCTTTCTTT. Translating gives CASSIGWGGGTEAFF.

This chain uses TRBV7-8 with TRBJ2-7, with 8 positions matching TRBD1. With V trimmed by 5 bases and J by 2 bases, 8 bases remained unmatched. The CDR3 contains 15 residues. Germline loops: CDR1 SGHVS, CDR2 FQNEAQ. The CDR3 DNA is TGTGCCAGCAGCCAGGACAGGGCGATAACCTACGAGCAGTACTTC. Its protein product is CASSQDRAITYEQYF.